The T cell receptor (beta chain) described here comes from a study of cytomegalovirus exposure and HLA in healthy donors. The study ran its PCR with 60 Vbeta and 13 Jbeta primers. Using immunoSEQ multiplex PCR, the repertoire was profiled, and TCRdb retains in-frame clones only, with some absent. The repertoire table contains 80,000 or so clones. Germline CDR1 and CDR2: GTSNPN and SVGIG (reference sequence). This CDR3 has 13 amino acids. V lost 0 bases and J 4 bases, leaving 9 bases between the germline ends. The V and J genes are TRBV30 and TRBJ1-1; D gene uncertain. The sequencing input was PBMCs. The TCR was taken from a woman in her twenties or thirties in good health and CMV-seronegative. The CDR3 spells CAWSVQTGTEAFF. CDR3 DNA: TGTGCCTGGAGTGTCCAAACGGGCACTGAAGCTTTCTTT.